These 11 T cell receptor beta chains share one sample of origin, sequenced in a study of quantifying T cell responses using KT2 cells. Background on the study: TCR alpha and beta constant-region primers primed reverse transcription of RNA.

A single-stranded UMI oligo with SP2 sequence was ligated to cDNA 3' ends. The first PCR ran roughly 4 cycles with an equimolar RC1.1 and RC1.2 beta primer mix. TCRdb reprocessed the UMI-ligation and nested PCR reads with MiXCR, giving one entry per CDR3 protein. This repertoire shows fewer than 40,000 distinct CDR3 sequences, more than 7% found once; its top ten account for 15% to 19%. The sequenced sample was PBMCs spiked with cells of the T cell clone KT2. The receptors originated from a human donor.

The chain is built from TRBV7-3 and TRBJ2-7; D is undetermined. The CDR3 totals 13 residues. Germline loops: CDR1 SGHTA, CDR2 FQGTGA. Deletions cut 5 bases from V and 2 bases from J, with 10 bases between. In DNA, the CDR3 is TGTGCCAGCAGCCCCTGGCCCACCTACGAGCAGTACTTC. It is translated as CASSPWPTYEQYF.

In its sample, this clonotype was seen many times. The rearrangement links TRBV30 to TRBJ1-5; 7 bases align to TRBD1. The ends lost 3 bases at V and 7 bases at J; junction bases unmatched: 6. CDR1 and CDR2 (germline): GTSNPN, SVGIG (reference sequence). The CDR3 extends over 13 amino acids. The CDR3 coding sequence is TGTGCCTGGAGCGAAACAGGGGTACAGCCCCAGCATTTT. Its translation: CAWSETGVQPQHF. Using reference TRBV30 and TRBJ1-5 for the parts outside the CDR3, the full variable domain is SQTIHQWPATLVQPVGSPLSLECTVEGTSNPNLYWYRQAAGRGLQLLFYSVGIGQISSEVPQNLSASRPQDRQFILSSKKLLLSDSGFYLCAWSETGVQPQHFGDGTRLSIL.

This chain uses TRBV20-1 with TRBJ2-7; D is possibly TRBD1 (6 bases). This CDR3 has 13 residues. Trimming shortened V by 3 bases and J by 0 bases, and 9 bases separated the two germline ends. Germline V lookup: CDR1 DFQATT, CDR2 SNEGSKA (reference sequence). Written as DNA, the CDR3 is TGCAGTGCTAGGGCAGGGGTCTCCTACGAGCAGTACTTC. Translation gives CSARAGVSYEQYF.

This clonotype has a count of ten or more. In nucleotides, the CDR3 is TGCAGCGTTGAAGATCCGGGGCAGCCCCAGCATTTT. This sequence encodes CSVEDPGQPQHF. This chain joins TRBV29-1 and TRBJ1-5, with D unclear. The CDR3 is made up of 12 amino acids. Germline V gene data show CDR1 as SQVTM and CDR2 as ANQGSEA. The ends were cut back, 0 bases at V and 7 bases at J, with 7 bases in the middle.

This clonotype was counted only a few times. The chain combines TRBV10-3 with TRBJ2-7; 7 bases map to TRBD1. V was pared by 4 bases and J by 0 bases, with 12 bases of the junction left unmatched. CDR1 is ENHRY and CDR2 is SYGVKD in the germline V gene. This CDR3 is 17 amino acids long. CDR3 bases: TGTGCCATCAGTGGGCCCCCCAAGGGGGCTTACTCCTACGAGCAGTACTTC. Residues: CAISGPPKGAYSYEQYF.

In the case of this clonotype: With a much larger clone just one base away, this may be a read error. V is TRBV6-2 or TRBV6-3 and J is TRBJ1-2; 8 bases fit TRBD1. The CDR3 runs to 16 residues. Germline lookup yields CDR1 MNHEY and CDR2 SVGEGT. CDR3 DNA sequence: TGTGCCAGCAGTAACTCTCAGGACAGGGAGTACTATGGCTACACCTTC. It yields the protein CASSNSQDREYYGYTF.

V is TRBV20-1 and J is TRBJ2-1; the D gene is possibly TRBD2 (6 bases). The length of the CDR3 is 14 residues. The germline V and J ends were trimmed by 3 bases and 10 bases, with 19 bases remaining between them. CDR1 DFQATT and CDR2 SNEGSKA come from the germline V gene (reference sequence). This CDR3 is CSASASARSYEQFF. The CDR3, as DNA: TGCAGTGCTAGTGCTAGCGCGAGGAGCTACGAGCAGTTCTTC.

The gene calls are TRBV2 and TRBJ2-5; tentative D call: TRBD2 (6 bases). Germline V lookup: CDR1 SNHLY, CDR2 FYNNEI. This CDR3 spans 14 amino acids. V lost 2 bases and J lost 8, with 15 bases in between. The CDR3, as DNA: TGTGCCAGCAGTGAACGAGGAGGGGCTGGCACCCAGTACTTC. Encoded protein: CASSERGGAGTQYF.

Ten or more counts support this clonotype. The chain uses TRBV5-1 and TRBJ1-1, with 8 bases fitting TRBD1. The germline CDR1 and CDR2 sequences are SGHRS and YFSETQ. The V gene end was trimmed by 8 bases and the J gene end by 6 bases; junction bases not matched to a gene: 15. CDR3 length equals 15 residues. CDR3 in DNA: TGCGCCAGTAGTAGCCTGAATCAGGGGGCAGCTGAAGCTTTCTTT. Translation: CASSSLNQGAAEAFF.

This clonotype was detected many times. This chain joins TRBV20-1 and TRBJ1-2; unclear D gene. From germline, CDR1 is DFQATT and CDR2 SNEGSKA (reference sequence). The CDR3 totals 14 residues. Trimming removed 1 base from V and 3 bases from J, with 12 bases in between. This chain's CDR3 is CSARVGGNYYGYTF. For the CDR3, the DNA is TGCAGTGCTAGAGTCGGAGGAAACTACTATGGCTACACCTTC.

There are many counts of this clonotype. This chain connects TRBV11-3 to TRBJ2-1, with TRBD2 identical over 7 bases. V lost 0 bases, J lost 4 bases, and 18 bases stayed unmatched. There are 20 residues in the CDR3. CDR1 is SGHNT, CDR2 YENEEA, per germline. The CDR3 protein is CASSLDKWGEGLGIYNEQFF. Here the CDR3 DNA reads TGTGCCAGCAGCTTAGATAAATGGGGGGAGGGATTGGGCATATACAATGAGCAGTTCTTC.